Below, one T cell receptor beta chain is given with its context. Its antigen remains unknown. Vbeta (60) and Jbeta (13) primers were used in the PCR. The method was immunoSEQ multiplex PCR; TCRdb's version includes in-frame clones alone and lacks a portion of them. The data show 75,000 to 95,000 clones, 69% seen once. Germline CDR1 is SGDLS and CDR2 is YYNGEE. V lost 3 bases, J lost 4 bases, and 6 bases stayed unmatched. The CDR3 length is 14 residues. The donors gave bone marrow, and they were healthy. This sample is drawn from a study of cytomegalovirus exposure and HLA in healthy donors. Regarding the study as a whole: Donors belonging to an Asian-associated ancestry cluster reportedly showed fewer N-insertions in productive TCRs than the approximately 670-donor mean, according to what a later analysis found.

V is TRBV9 and J is TRBJ2-7; the match to TRBD2 covers 8 bases. The sample taken for sequencing was PBMCs. The receptor's source is a man in his fifties in good health and CMV-seronegative. In DNA form, the CDR3 reads TGTGCCAGCAGCGAAGGGGGACTAGGTTACGAGCAGTACTTC. The encoded protein is CASSEGGLGYEQYF.